Listed below are T cell receptor beta chains from one sample, sequenced in a study of T cells after yellow fever vaccination. TCRdb analysed the 5' RACE reads with MiXCR anew, one entry per CDR3 protein. In the table there are 150,000 to 200,000 distinct CDR3 sequences, roughly a tenth of which are singletons. This specimen was CD8+ T cells sorted from PBMCs, taken 45 days after the yellow fever booster vaccination. The receptors stem from a young man who received the YFV17D yellow fever vaccine. The CDR3 runs from the conserved cysteine through the conserved F or W. D genes are given only for firm matches. A clone size is listed for some rows: how often the clone was seen (once, few, many), or a class if it is expanded.

cdr3_nt | cdr3_aa | j_call | clone_size | cdr3_length | d_call | v_call
TGTGCCAGCGGGGAATGGGACAGCAGCTACGAGCAGTACTTC | CASGEWDSSYEQYF | TRBJ2-7 | many | 14 | TRBD1 | TRBV6-2/TRBV6-3
TGTGCCAGTAGCGTGGGACCGAGGACCGGGGAGCTGTTTTTT | CASSVGPRTGELFF | TRBJ2-2 | . | 14 | . | TRBV19
TGTGCCAGCAGCACGTGGACTAGCGGGGGACAAAACACCGGGGAGCTGTTTTTT | CASSTWTSGGQNTGELFF | TRBJ2-2 | few | 18 | TRBD2 | TRBV12-3/TRBV12-4
TGTGCCAGCAGCCATCCGGGACAGACCTACGAGCAGTACTTC | CASSHPGQTYEQYF | TRBJ2-7 | . | 14 | TRBD1 | TRBV14
TGTGCCAGCAGCTTAGCACCGGGACAGGGGGCCACCGGGGAGCTGTTTTTT | CASSLAPGQGATGELFF | TRBJ2-2 | many | 17 | TRBD1 | TRBV11-2
TGCGCCAGCAGCCTCCGGGGCGTCGAGCAGTACTTC | CASSLRGVEQYF | TRBJ2-7 | few | 12 | . | TRBV5-1
TGTGCCAGCAGCTTAGATCAGGGGAGGAATTCACCCCTCCACTTT | CASSLDQGRNSPLHF | TRBJ1-6 | many | 15 | . | TRBV7-9
TGTGCCAGCAGCTTAGGCCTAGCGGGGGGCACAGATACGCAGTATTTT | CASSLGLAGGTDTQYF | TRBJ2-3 | many | 16 | TRBD2 | TRBV13
TGTGCCAGCAGCCAAGGACAGGGGGACACCGGGGAGCTGTTTTTT | CASSQGQGDTGELFF | TRBJ2-2 | medium-sized | 15 | TRBD1 | TRBV4-2
TGCGCCAGCAGCCCACGACTAGCGGGGGACCTCACAGATACGCAGTATTTT | CASSPRLAGDLTDTQYF | TRBJ2-3 | . | 17 | TRBD2 | TRBV4-1
TGCGCCAGCAGACAGTCCGGGGGCACCGGGGAGCTGTTTTTT | CASRQSGGTGELFF | TRBJ2-2 | . | 14 | . | TRBV10-1
TGCGCCAGCAGCTTGGGGACCTTGGGCCAAAACATTCAGTACTTC | CASSLGTLGQNIQYF | TRBJ2-4 | few | 15 | . | TRBV5-1
TGTGCCAGCAGTACTACTAGCGGTGGACCCTACGAGCAGTACTTC | CASSTTSGGPYEQYF | TRBJ2-7 | . | 15 | TRBD2 | TRBV12-3/TRBV12-4
TGTGCCAGCAGCTACGGGGGGGGAGAGACCCAGTACTTC | CASSYGGGETQYF | TRBJ2-5 | many | 13 | TRBD2 | TRBV6-5
TGCGCCAGCTTGGGCCCGAACACTGAAGCTTTCTTT | CASLGPNTEAFF | TRBJ1-1 | few | 12 | . | TRBV10-2
TGCAGTGCTAGAGTCACGGCCGGGGTCAACACCATATATTTT | CSARVTAGVNTIYF | TRBJ1-3 | few | 14 | . | TRBV20-1
TGTGCCAGCAGCGTAGGGGCTAGCGGGGGGAAAAATGAGCAGTTCTTC | CASSVGASGGKNEQFF | TRBJ2-1 | many | 16 | TRBD2 | TRBV9
TGTGCCAGCAGTTTTAAGGGGTCTGGGGCCAACGTCCTGACTTTC | CASSFKGSGANVLTF | TRBJ2-6 | few | 15 | . | TRBV27
TGTGCCACCAGTGACGCCGCCGACAGGAGCACAGATACGCAGTATTTT | CATSDAADRSTDTQYF | TRBJ2-3 | many | 16 | . | TRBV24-1
TGCGCCAGCAGCTTCACGGGGGGCCACACCGGGGAGCTGTTTTTT | CASSFTGGHTGELFF | TRBJ2-2 | few | 15 | . | TRBV5-1
TGTGCCACCAGTGAAACCGGGGCCGCCGGTGAGCAGTTCTTC | CATSETGAAGEQFF | TRBJ2-1 | . | 14 | . | TRBV24-1
TGTGCCAGCGGGGGCTCCTACAATGAGCAGTTCTTC | CASGGSYNEQFF | TRBJ2-1 | . | 12 | . | TRBV27
TGTGCCAGCAGTTATAGGCAGCCCGGAGCCTACAATGAGCAGTTCTTC | CASSYRQPGAYNEQFF | TRBJ2-1 | . | 16 | . | TRBV6-2/TRBV6-3
TGCGCCAGCAGCCAGAATAGCGGGGGGACCAGCACAGATACGCAGTATTTT | CASSQNSGGTSTDTQYF | TRBJ2-3 | few | 17 | TRBD2 | TRBV5-1
TGTGCCAGCAGTTACTCGTACCCGGGACTAGCGGGGGGGCGAGTGGAGCAGTTCTTC | CASSYSYPGLAGGRVEQFF | TRBJ2-1 | few | 19 | TRBD2 | TRBV6-2/TRBV6-3
TGTGCCAGCAGCCATGGGGGAAGATTTAATTCACCCCTCCACTTT | CASSHGGRFNSPLHF | TRBJ1-6 | few | 15 | . | TRBV3-1
TGTGCCAGCAGATGGGGGGACAATGAGCAGTTCTTC | CASRWGDNEQFF | TRBJ2-1 | . | 12 | . | TRBV7-9
TGTGCCAGCAGTTCAACCGGGACAGGGGGATTGACAGATACGCAGTATTTT | CASSSTGTGGLTDTQYF | TRBJ2-3 | . | 17 | TRBD1 | TRBV7-3
TGTGCCAGTATGACGAAAGCTGCCAATGAGCAGTTCTTC | CASMTKAANEQFF | TRBJ2-1 | . | 13 | . | TRBV19
TGTGCCAGCAGCTTGCTTATGGGACAGGGGAATTTGCAGTACTTC | CASSLLMGQGNLQYF | TRBJ2-7 | few | 15 | TRBD1 | TRBV5-6
TGTGCCAGCAGCCAAGCCATTCATCGAGAGGACAGTTTCATGAACACTGAAGCTTTCTTT | CASSQAIHREDSFMNTEAFF | TRBJ1-1 | many | 20 | . | TRBV4-2
TGCAGCGTAGACAGGGAGACTGAAGCTTTCTTT | CSVDRETEAFF | TRBJ1-1 | . | 11 | TRBD1 | TRBV29-1
TGTGCCAGCACCCAACTCCCTGGGGGGCCCTATAATTCACCCCTCCACTTT | CASTQLPGGPYNSPLHF | TRBJ1-6 | few | 17 | . | TRBV6-6
TGTGCCAGCAGCTTCGGCGGCGGGGGCGTTTTTGAGCAGTTCTTC | CASSFGGGGVFEQFF | TRBJ2-1 | few | 15 | . | TRBV7-3
TGTGCCAGCAACGATGATTCAGGGTGGAGGGACACCGGGGAGCTGTTTTTT | CASNDDSGWRDTGELFF | TRBJ2-2 | . | 17 | . | TRBV9
TGCAGTGCTAGCACCTATGGCTACACCTTC | CSASTYGYTF | TRBJ1-2 | few | 10 | . | TRBV20-1
TGTGCCATCTGGGTTGGGAACGAGCAGTACTTC | CAIWVGNEQYF | TRBJ2-7 | . | 11 | . | TRBV5-4
TGTGCCAGCAGCTTGGGACAGGGGGTCGATGAGCAGTTCTTC | CASSLGQGVDEQFF | TRBJ2-1 | few | 14 | TRBD1 | TRBV7-3
TGTGCCAGCAGCCGGGGCATCCGGGATACGCAGTATTTT | CASSRGIRDTQYF | TRBJ2-3 | . | 13 | . | TRBV27
TGTGCCAGCAGTTTAGTTGGCGGGGGCCCTTACAATGAGCAGTTCTTC | CASSLVGGGPYNEQFF | TRBJ2-1 | many | 16 | . | TRBV27
TGCGCCAGCAGCTTTGAGGGATGGAACGAGCAGTACTTC | CASSFEGWNEQYF | TRBJ2-7 | . | 13 | . | TRBV5-1
TGTGCCAGCAGCCTCTGGGGGCAAGGAACTGAAGCTTTCTTT | CASSLWGQGTEAFF | TRBJ1-1 | few | 14 | . | TRBV7-2
TGTGCCAGCAGCTCGGGGACACGCGAGCAGTACTTC | CASSSGTREQYF | TRBJ2-7 | . | 12 | . | TRBV5-6
TGTGCCAGCAGCGTAGGAGGGGAACCCTACGAGCAGTACTTC | CASSVGGEPYEQYF | TRBJ2-7 | few | 14 | . | TRBV9
TGTGCCAGCAGCCGCTGGACAGGCAGCTCCTATAATTCACCCCTCCACTTT | CASSRWTGSSYNSPLHF | TRBJ1-6 | . | 17 | TRBD1 | TRBV14
TGCAGCGTTGTAGTAGACACTGAAGCTTTCTTT | CSVVVDTEAFF | TRBJ1-1 | many | 11 | . | TRBV29-1
TGTGCCAGTCGGGACTCCAACAATGAGCAGTTCTTC | CASRDSNNEQFF | TRBJ2-1 | . | 12 | . | TRBV12-3/TRBV12-4
TGCAGTGCTAGAGATAGCGGGGACTACGAGCAGTACTTC | CSARDSGDYEQYF | TRBJ2-7 | few | 13 | TRBD2 | TRBV20-1